Below are 30 T cell receptor beta chains sequenced from a single sample in a study of long-term antiretroviral therapy in people with HIV. The immunoSEQ assay was v3.0, run at survey level. The table came from immunoSEQ multiplex PCR; TCRdb's copy has only in-frame clones and leaves some out. The sample lists fewer than 30,000 clones, roughly 83% occurring once. Sample: unsorted PBMCs, taken nearly 2.9 years after starting antiretroviral therapy. These receptors were obtained from a young man with HIV.

This CDR3 is CASSLLTSGQETQYF. CDR3 bases: TGCGCCAGCAGCTTGTTAACTAGCGGTCAAGAGACCCAGTACTTC. The J gene is TRBJ2-5, the V gene TRBV5-1; TRBD2 aligns across 8 bases. CDR3 size: 15 residues. V lost 1 base, J lost 2 bases, and 4 bases stayed unmatched. Germline loops: CDR1 SGHRS, CDR2 YFSETQ.

This chain connects TRBV9 to TRBJ2-1; 7 bases are a match to TRBD1. This CDR3 region has 15 residues. V lost 6 bases, J lost 1 base, and 7 bases stayed unmatched. Germline V lookup: CDR1 SGDLS, CDR2 YYNGEE. CDR3 in DNA: TGTGCCAGCACTACCGGGACAGCTTCCTACAATGAGCAGTTCTTC. This translates into CASTTGTASYNEQFF.

The V call is TRBV7-2, the J call TRBJ2-3, with 9 bases matching TRBD2. Unmatched junction bases numbered 10, after V lost 5 bases and J lost 4 bases. The CDR3 consists of 16 residues. The germline V gene has CDR1 SGHTA and CDR2 FQGNSA. In nucleotides, the CDR3 is TGTGCCAGCAGCACCCCTCGCGGGGGGGCATCAGATACGCAGTATTTT. The encoded protein is CASSTPRGGASDTQYF.

This chain uses TRBV6-5 with TRBJ1-2, with D possibly matching TRBD1 (5 bases). Between the trimmed V and J ends, which lost 6 bases and 8 bases, there was a span of 22 bases. This CDR3 contains 15 residues. The germline V gene has CDR1 MNHEY and CDR2 SVGAGI. The CDR3 bases are TGTGCCAGCAGACCCCCGGGGCCCATGGAGAGAGGCTACACCTTC. Translating it yields CASRPPGPMERGYTF.

V is TRBV19 and J is TRBJ1-1; 11 bases fit TRBD1. The CDR3 contains 14 residues. Trimming at V came to 6 bases and at J to 4 bases, leaving 4 bases not matched to a gene. In germline, CDR1 is LNHDA, CDR2 SQIVND (reference sequence). For the CDR3, the DNA is TGTGCCAGTAGCTACGGGACAGGGGGCACTGAAGCTTTCTTT. This translates into CASSYGTGGTEAFF.

V is TRBV30 and J is TRBJ1-1; D may be TRBD1 (6 bases). Germline-derived CDR1 and CDR2 are GTSNPN and SVGIG (reference sequence). CDR3 length equals 13 residues. V was shortened by 7 bases and J by 2 bases, with 14 bases between the two germline ends. The CDR3 is CAYRTVPNTEAFF. The CDR3 DNA is TGTGCCTACAGGACAGTACCCAACACTGAAGCTTTCTTT.

The chain employs TRBV30 and TRBJ2-7; the D is unclear. Germline V CDR1 and CDR2: GTSNPN, SVGIG (reference sequence). Trimming took 0 bases from V and 0 from J, leaving 12 bases between them. The CDR3 covers 15 residues. CDR3 nucleotides: TGTGCCTGGAGTGTTAAGGCCGCGAGCTCCTACGAGCAGTACTTC. Translating it yields CAWSVKAASSYEQYF.

This chain joins TRBV13 and TRBJ1-5; D is unclear. V lost 0 bases and J lost 7, with 4 bases in between. Per the germline V gene, CDR1 is PRHDT and CDR2 is FYEKMQ (reference sequence). The CDR3 has 12 residues. The CDR3 spells CASSLGWQPQHF. The DNA of the CDR3 is TGTGCCAGCAGCTTAGGATGGCAGCCCCAGCATTTT.

J is TRBJ2-7 and V is TRBV11-1, with D perhaps TRBD1 or TRBD2 (6 bases each). The CDR3 sequence is 16 residues long. CDR1 is SGHAT, CDR2 FQDESV, per germline (reference sequence). V was cut by 1 base and J by 1 base, with 14 bases left in between. The CDR3 sequence: CASSLGSGGPSYEQYF. CDR3 coding DNA: TGTGCCAGCAGCTTAGGGTCCGGGGGCCCTTCCTACGAGCAGTACTTC.

The chain is built from TRBV15 and TRBJ1-1; unclear D gene. Trimming took 0 bases from V and 3 from J, leaving 14 bases between them. This CDR3 is built from 16 residues. Germline V gives CDR1 LNHNV, CDR2 YYDKDF (reference sequence). CDR3 DNA: TGTGCCACCAGCAGAGAGGTCCTAGGGCCGGACACTGAAGCTTTCTTT. It is translated as CATSREVLGPDTEAFF.

The rearrangement joins TRBV7-2 to TRBJ1-6; D is possibly TRBD1 (5 bases). The CDR3 covers 13 residues. V lost 5 bases to trimming and J lost 10 bases, with 12 bases between them. Germline CDR1 is SGHTA and CDR2 is FQGNSA. The CDR3 protein is CASSPRQFSPLHF. The CDR3 region has the DNA TGTGCCAGCAGCCCAAGACAGTTCTCACCCCTCCACTTT.

The chain joins TRBV27 to TRBJ2-7; 8 positions match TRBD2. The CDR3 sequence is 16 residues long. J lost 5 bases, V lost 4 bases, and 13 bases had no gene match. From germline, CDR1 is MNHEY and CDR2 SMNVEV (reference sequence). Written as DNA, the CDR3 is TGTGCCAGCAGTTACACCTCGGGACTAGTAAATGACGAGCAGTACTTC. Protein sequence: CASSYTSGLVNDEQYF.

The rearrangement links TRBV19 to TRBJ2-7; D not resolved. CDR1 is LNHDA, CDR2 SQIVND, per germline (reference sequence). The ends were cut back, 3 bases at V and 5 bases at J, with 8 bases in the middle. The CDR3 has 12 residues. The CDR3 loop reads CASSIKQNEQYF. The CDR3 nucleotides are TGTGCCAGTAGTATTAAACAGAACGAGCAGTACTTC.

This clone occurred once. The rearrangement uses TRBV5-6 and TRBJ2-1; TRBD2 might be the D (6 bases). The CDR3 sequence is 13 residues long. Trimming stripped 4 bases from V and 8 bases from J, with 13 bases between. From germline, CDR1 is SGHDT and CDR2 YYEEEE. The CDR3, as DNA: TGTGCCAGCAGCCCTGGGGGAGGCTATGAGCAGTTCTTC. It encodes CASSPGGGYEQFF. Full variable domain (remainder filled in from reference TRBV5-6 and TRBJ2-1): DAGVTQSPTHLIKTRGQQVTLRCSPKSGHDTVSWYQQALGQGPQFIFQYYEEEERQRGNFPDRFSGHQFPNYSSELNVNALLLGDSALYLCASSPGGGYEQFFGPGTRLTVL.

The chain links TRBV27 to TRBJ2-7; D possibly corresponds to TRBD1 (5 bases). Trimming shortened V by 3 bases and J by 5 bases, and 11 bases separated the two germline ends. The CDR3 contains 13 residues. Germline V CDR1 and CDR2: MNHEY, SMNVEV (reference sequence). This chain's CDR3 is CASSFLGEHEQYF. The DNA of the CDR3 is TGTGCCAGCAGTTTTTTAGGGGAACACGAGCAGTACTTC.

This chain joins TRBV7-2 and TRBJ2-2; 10 bases agree with TRBD2. Germline trimming cut 4 bases from V and 6 bases from J; bases unmatched to any gene: 14. Germline V CDR1 and CDR2: SGHTA, FQGNSA. CDR3 size: 18 residues. As DNA, the CDR3 is TGTGCCAGCAGCTCCTCTTCTCTAGCGGGAGCGTGGCCCGGGGAGCTGTTTTTT. It encodes CASSSSSLAGAWPGELFF.

A few counts support this clone. The chain is built from TRBV6-1 and TRBJ2-7; 7 nucleotides align to TRBD1. V lost 5 bases and J lost 0; bases outside the gene matches: 4. The CDR3 has 14 residues. The germline V gene encodes CDR1 MNHNS and CDR2 SASEGT. The CDR3 nucleotides read TGTGCCAGCAGTCCTGACAGGGTCTCCTACGAGCAGTACTTC. Protein product: CASSPDRVSYEQYF.

The count of this clone is one. V is TRBV18 and J is TRBJ2-4; D is possibly TRBD1 (6 bases). The CDR3 length is 16 residues. CDR1 is KGHSH, CDR2 LQKENI, per germline. Between the trimmed V and J ends, which lost 5 bases and 0 bases, there was a span of 14 bases. CDR3 bases: TGTGCCAGCTCAGTGACAGGTCCGTCAGCCAAAAACATTCAGTACTTC. This encodes CASSVTGPSAKNIQYF.

CDR3 bases: TGTGCCAGCAGTTACGGGACAGTCTATGGCTACACCTTC. This translates into CASSYGTVYGYTF. The chain combines TRBV6-5 with TRBJ1-2; TRBD1 matches at 7 bases. V shed 2 bases, J shed 4 bases, and the junction held 1 base outside the gene matches. This CDR3 comprises 13 residues. CDR1 MNHEY and CDR2 SVGAGI come from the germline V gene.

V gene TRBV6-1 combines with J gene TRBJ1-6; D perhaps matches TRBD1 (5 bases). The CDR3 is 15 residues long. V was cut by 6 bases and J by 3 bases, with 12 bases left in between. Germline assignment: CDR1 MNHNS and CDR2 SASEGT. CDR3 region: CASSLSGNYNSPLHF. In nucleotides, the CDR3 is TGTGCCAGCAGCCTTTCAGGGAACTATAATTCACCCCTCCACTTT.

Written as DNA, the CDR3 is TGTGCCAGCTCGGACTCGGTAGATACGCAGTATTTT. The encoded protein is CASSDSVDTQYF. The chain employs TRBV6-6 and TRBJ2-3; possible D gene TRBD2, 5 bases. The V gene's germline CDR1 is MNHNY and CDR2 SVGAGI (reference sequence). The CDR3 is 12 residues long. The germline V and J ends were trimmed by 8 bases and 5 bases, with 11 bases remaining between them.

This clone turned up a few times. The chain combines TRBV5-4 with TRBJ1-6; D is uncertain. The germline gives CDR1 SGHNT, CDR2 YYREEE (reference sequence). This CDR3 spans 12 amino acids. V was pared by 8 bases and J by 8 bases, with 11 bases between. The CDR3 protein is CASASTHSPLHF. CDR3 coding DNA: TGTGCCAGTGCCAGCACCCATTCACCCCTCCACTTT.

This chain uses TRBV5-6 with TRBJ1-2; 7 nucleotides line up with TRBD1. Germline CDR1 reads SGHDT; CDR2 reads YYEEEE. V was pared by 2 bases and J by 2 bases, with 0 bases of the junction left unmatched. CDR3 length equals 13 residues. CDR3 coding DNA: TGTGCCAGCAGCTTACAGGGGAACTATGGCTACACCTTC. Its protein product is CASSLQGNYGYTF. The full variable domain, completed using reference TRBV5-6 and TRBJ1-2, is DAGVTQSPTHLIKTRGQQVTLRCSPKSGHDTVSWYQQALGQGPQFIFQYYEEEERQRGNFPDRFSGHQFPNYSSELNVNALLLGDSALYLCASSLQGNYGYTFGSGTRLTVV.

The CDR3 sequence: CASRFRQTYEQYF. As DNA, the CDR3 is TGTGCCAGCAGATTCCGACAGACCTACGAGCAGTACTTC. The V call is TRBV5-6, the J call TRBJ2-7, with D possibly matching TRBD1 (5 bases). Trimming removed 5 bases at V and 2 bases at J, with 11 bases between. This CDR3 has 13 amino acids. Germline-derived CDR1 and CDR2 are SGHDT and YYEEEE.

This clone has more than one count but fewer than ten. The gene calls are TRBV2 and TRBJ1-5, with D uncertain. The CDR3 extends over 12 amino acids. Germline loops: CDR1 SNHLY, CDR2 FYNNEI. V shed 4 bases and J shed 4 bases, with 5 bases lying between them. CDR3 DNA sequence: TGTGCCAGCAGTGTTCAGAATCAGCCCCAGCATTTT. Protein: CASSVQNQPQHF.

The table lists this clone with a few counts. The chain is built from TRBV7-9 and TRBJ1-4, with 7 bases lining up with TRBD1. The CDR3 length is 15 residues. Germline V gene sequence: CDR1 SEHNR, CDR2 FQNEAQ (reference sequence). Germline trimming cut 1 base from V and 3 bases from J; bases unmatched to any gene: 2. CDR3 coding DNA: TGTGCCAGCAGCTTAGGAGACAGGGCTAATGAAAAACTGTTTTTT. It codes for CASSLGDRANEKLFF.

The chain joins TRBV7-2 to TRBJ1-6; 11 nucleotides align to TRBD1. Germline loops: CDR1 SGHTA, CDR2 FQGNSA. This CDR3 region has 16 residues. V was pared by 1 base and J by 7 bases, with 3 bases of the junction left unmatched. The CDR3: CASSLEGTGGNSPLHF. CDR3 sequence (DNA): TGTGCCAGCAGCTTAGAGGGGACAGGGGGAAATTCACCCCTCCACTTT.

The V gene is TRBV18, the J gene TRBJ2-5, with D uncertain. The CDR3 contains 13 residues. The germline V gene has CDR1 KGHSH and CDR2 LQKENI. V was clipped by 3 bases and J by 0 bases, with 5 bases between them. In DNA, the CDR3 is TGTGCCAGCTCACCCCCGTACCAAGAGACCCAGTACTTC. This sequence encodes CASSPPYQETQYF.

V is TRBV19 and J is TRBJ1-5, with 7 nucleotides matching TRBD1. The J segment lost 3 bases and the V segment lost 7 bases, leaving 3 bases of the junction unmatched. Looked up from germline, CDR1 is LNHDA and CDR2 is SQIVND (reference sequence). This CDR3 region has 13 residues. CDR3 sequence reads: CASKDRANQPQHF. The CDR3 DNA reads TGTGCCAGTAAAGACAGGGCCAATCAGCCCCAGCATTTT.

CDR3 region: CASSLEQGGTEAFF. The DNA for the CDR3 is TGCGCCAGCAGTTTGGAACAGGGAGGCACTGAAGCTTTCTTT. The J gene is TRBJ1-1, the V gene TRBV10-1; TRBD1 might be the D (6 bases). V dropped 5 bases and J dropped 4 bases, with 14 bases sitting between them. In germline, CDR1 is WNHNN, CDR2 SYGVQD (reference sequence). The CDR3 loop spans 14 amino acids.